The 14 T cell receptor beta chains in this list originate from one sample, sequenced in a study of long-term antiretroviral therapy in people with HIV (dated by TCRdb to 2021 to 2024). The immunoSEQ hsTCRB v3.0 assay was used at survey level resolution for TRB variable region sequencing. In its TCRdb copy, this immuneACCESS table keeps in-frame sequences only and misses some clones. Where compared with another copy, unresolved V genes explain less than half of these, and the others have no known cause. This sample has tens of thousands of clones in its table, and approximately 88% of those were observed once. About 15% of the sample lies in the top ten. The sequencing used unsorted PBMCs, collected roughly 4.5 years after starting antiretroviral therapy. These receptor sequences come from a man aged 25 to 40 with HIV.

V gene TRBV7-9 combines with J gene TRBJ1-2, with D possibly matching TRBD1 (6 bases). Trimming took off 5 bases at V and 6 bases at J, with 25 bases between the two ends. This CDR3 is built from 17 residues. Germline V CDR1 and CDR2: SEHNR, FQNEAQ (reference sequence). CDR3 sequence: CASSRGLRAGVKDGYTF. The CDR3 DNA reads TGTGCCAGCAGCCGTGGTCTTCGGGCAGGGGTTAAGGATGGCTACACCTTC.

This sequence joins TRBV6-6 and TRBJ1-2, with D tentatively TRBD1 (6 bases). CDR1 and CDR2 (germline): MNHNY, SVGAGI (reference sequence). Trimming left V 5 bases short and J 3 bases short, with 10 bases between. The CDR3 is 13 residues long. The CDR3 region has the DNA TGTGCCAGCAGTGGTGGACAGTACTATGGCTACACCTTC. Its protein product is CASSGGQYYGYTF.

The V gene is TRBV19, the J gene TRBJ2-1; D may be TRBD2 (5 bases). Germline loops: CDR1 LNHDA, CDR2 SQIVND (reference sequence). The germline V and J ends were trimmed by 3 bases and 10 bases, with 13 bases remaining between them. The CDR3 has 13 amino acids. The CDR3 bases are TGTGCCAGTAGTATTCGCCGGGGAAGGGAGCAGTTCTTC. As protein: CASSIRRGREQFF.

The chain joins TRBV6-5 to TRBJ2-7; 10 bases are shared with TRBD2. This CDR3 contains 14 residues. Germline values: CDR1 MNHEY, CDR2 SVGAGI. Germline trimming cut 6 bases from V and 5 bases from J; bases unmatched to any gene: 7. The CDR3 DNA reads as TGTGCCAGCAGAGCCCCCGGGACTAGCGACGAGCAGTACTTC. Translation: CASRAPGTSDEQYF.

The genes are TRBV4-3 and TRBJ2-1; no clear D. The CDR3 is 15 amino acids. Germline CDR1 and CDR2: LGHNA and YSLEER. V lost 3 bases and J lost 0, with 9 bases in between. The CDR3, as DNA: TGCGCCAGCAGCCACTTATTAAGCTCCTACAATGAGCAGTTCTTC. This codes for CASSHLLSSYNEQFF.

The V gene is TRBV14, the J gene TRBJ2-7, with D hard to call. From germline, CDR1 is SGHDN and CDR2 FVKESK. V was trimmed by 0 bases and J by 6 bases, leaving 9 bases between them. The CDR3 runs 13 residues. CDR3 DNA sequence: TGTGCCAGCAGCCAAGATCGTACGGGCGAGCAGTACTTC. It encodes CASSQDRTGEQYF.

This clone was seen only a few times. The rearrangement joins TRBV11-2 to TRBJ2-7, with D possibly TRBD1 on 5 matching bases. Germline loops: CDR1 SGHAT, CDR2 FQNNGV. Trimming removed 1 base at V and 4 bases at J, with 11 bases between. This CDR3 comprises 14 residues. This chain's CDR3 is CASSLAQGSYEQYF. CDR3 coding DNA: TGTGCCAGCAGCTTAGCTCAGGGTTCTTACGAGCAGTACTTC.

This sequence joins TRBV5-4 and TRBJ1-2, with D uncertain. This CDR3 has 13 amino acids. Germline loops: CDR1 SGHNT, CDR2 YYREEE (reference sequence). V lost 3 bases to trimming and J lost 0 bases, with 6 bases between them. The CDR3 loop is CASSSDTNYGYTF. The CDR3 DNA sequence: TGTGCCAGCAGCTCAGACACTAACTATGGCTACACCTTC.

The CDR3 DNA follows: TGCGCCAGCAGCTTAGATGGCCGATACAATGAGCAGTTCTTC. The encoded protein is CASSLDGRYNEQFF. The chain has TRBV5-1 and TRBJ2-1; D remains ambiguous. Germline CDR1 SGHRS, CDR2 YFSETQ. V lost 2 bases to trimming and J lost 4 bases, with 10 bases between them. The CDR3 covers 14 residues.

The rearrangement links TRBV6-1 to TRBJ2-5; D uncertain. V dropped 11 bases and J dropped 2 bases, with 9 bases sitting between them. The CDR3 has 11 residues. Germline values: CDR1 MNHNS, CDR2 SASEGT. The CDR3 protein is CAAVGQETQYF. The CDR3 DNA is TGTGCCGCCGTCGGACAAGAGACCCAGTACTTC.

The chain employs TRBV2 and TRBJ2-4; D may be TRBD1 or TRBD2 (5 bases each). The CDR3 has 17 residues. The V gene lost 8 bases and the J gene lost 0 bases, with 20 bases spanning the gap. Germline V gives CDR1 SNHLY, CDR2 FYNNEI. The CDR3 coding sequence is TGTGCCAGCGATTATCCGGGACGGAGTATAGCCAAAAACATTCAGTACTTC. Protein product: CASDYPGRSIAKNIQYF.

The CDR3 loop is CASSFTYESYTLGSADTQYF. The DNA of the CDR3 is TGTGCCAGCAGCTTCACCTACGAAAGTTACACCCTTGGGTCCGCAGATACGCAGTATTTT. V is TRBV27 and J is TRBJ2-3; no clear D gene. Germline-derived CDR1 and CDR2 are MNHEY and SMNVEV (reference sequence). Trimming cost V 6 bases and J 4 bases, with 32 bases left between them. CDR3 length equals 20 residues.

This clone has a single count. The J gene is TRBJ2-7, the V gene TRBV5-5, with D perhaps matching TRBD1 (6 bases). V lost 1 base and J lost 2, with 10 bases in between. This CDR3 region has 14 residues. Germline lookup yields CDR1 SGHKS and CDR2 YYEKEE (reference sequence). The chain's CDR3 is CASSLLGHTYEQYF. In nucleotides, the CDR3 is TGTGCCAGCAGCTTGTTGGGACACACCTACGAGCAGTACTTC.

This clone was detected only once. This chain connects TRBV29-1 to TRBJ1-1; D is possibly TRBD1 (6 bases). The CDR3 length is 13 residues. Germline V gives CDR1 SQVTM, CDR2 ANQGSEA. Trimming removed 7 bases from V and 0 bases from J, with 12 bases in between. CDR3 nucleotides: TGCAGCGGCAGGGGCGTTATGAACACTGAAGCTTTCTTT. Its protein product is CSGRGVMNTEAFF.